Below, 10 T cell receptor beta chains from the same sample are listed, as sequenced in a study of human T cells and chemical hapten exposure. In TCRdb, the RACE reads were re-called with MiXCR into one record per CDR3 protein. Of 35,000 to 50,000 distinct CDR3 sequences detected, about 11% appear once; the ten largest clones hold about 6%. Time point of the sample: pre-sensitization, week 0. Indicated treatment: therapeutic diphenylcyclopropenone sensitization with weekly scalp DPC. The specimen comprised whole blood, sampled in connection with sensitization to the hapten diphenylcyclopropenone (DPC). These receptors originate from a man aged 25 to 45 with alopecia areata. Some clones in this sample may be carry-over from other donors' samples.

The rearrangement uses TRBV12-3 or TRBV12-4 and TRBJ1-5; TRBD1 matches 8 bases. The CDR3 is 13 residues long. V was clipped by 8 bases and J by 5 bases; unmatched bases: 5. The CDR3 reads CASRGQGYQPQHF. Written as DNA, the CDR3 is TGTGCCAGCCGAGGACAGGGATATCAGCCCCAGCATTTT.

In this sample, this clonotype turned up many times. V gene TRBV28 combines with J gene TRBJ2-2, with D possibly TRBD2 on 6 matching bases. Germline lookup yields CDR1 MDHEN and CDR2 SYDVKM. The CDR3 runs to 15 residues. The V gene lost 0 bases and the J gene lost 13 bases, with 18 bases spanning the gap. CDR3 coding DNA: TGTGCCAGCAGTTTATGGGCAGGAGGCGGGGTGGCGCTGTTTTTT. Its protein is CASSLWAGGGVALFF.

The chain recombines TRBV12-2 with TRBJ2-7; the table's D call TRBD1 went unverified against the DNA. TRBV12-2 is classified as a pseudogene. This CDR3 comprises 15 residues. Here the CDR3 DNA reads TGTGCAAGTCGCTTGGGGACCGAGACCGGCAGTAGTGATAACGTC. Translated, it gives CASRLGTETGSSDNV.

The chain is built from TRBV5-6 and TRBJ1-6, with D unresolved. The CDR3 length is 12 residues. CDR1 SGHDT and CDR2 YYEEEE come from the germline V gene. V lost 4 bases and J lost 6, with 5 bases in between. The CDR3 spells CASSRSNSPLHF. The DNA of the CDR3 is TGTGCCAGCAGCAGGAGTAATTCACCCCTCCACTTT. Drawing the rest from reference TRBV5-6 and TRBJ1-6, the complete variable domain is DAGVTQSPTHLIKTRGQQVTLRCSPKSGHDTVSWYQQALGQGPQFIFQYYEEEERQRGNFPDRFSGHQFPNYSSELNVNALLLGDSALYLCASSRSNSPLHFGNGTRLTVT.

This clonotype was found a few times. This chain joins TRBV11-2 and TRBJ2-7; a possible D gene is TRBD2 (6 bases). V lost 1 base to trimming and J lost 5 bases, with 15 bases between them. CDR1 is SGHAT and CDR2 is FQNNGV in the germline V gene. The CDR3 loop spans 15 amino acids. CDR3 protein: CASSLVFPGRNEQYF. CDR3 nucleotide sequence: TGTGCCAGCAGCTTAGTGTTCCCAGGGAGGAACGAGCAGTACTTC. The full variable domain, its missing parts supplied by reference TRBV11-2 and TRBJ2-7, is EAGVAQSPRYKIIEKRQSVAFWCNPISGHATLYWYQQILGQGPKLLIQFQNNGVVDDSQLPKDRFSAERLKGVDSTLKIQPAKLEDSAVYLCASSLVFPGRNEQYFGPGTRLTVT.

This clonotype was seen repeatedly, ten times or more. CDR3 sequence reads: CSARDAQTGTNEKLFF. CDR3 DNA: TGCAGTGCTAGAGACGCCCAGACAGGGACTAATGAAAAACTGTTTTTT. This sequence joins TRBV20-1 and TRBJ1-4, with 7 bases aligning to TRBD1. Germline assignment: CDR1 DFQATT and CDR2 SNEGSKA (reference sequence). The CDR3 spans 16 residues. The junction had 6 bases not matched to a gene; V was cut back by 0 bases and J by 2 bases.

This chain links TRBV7-2 with TRBJ2-1; 8 positions agree with TRBD1. Germline CDR1 SGHTA, CDR2 FQGNSA. Unmatched junction bases numbered 8, after V lost 3 bases and J lost 7 bases. This CDR3 region has 15 residues. In nucleotides, the CDR3 is TGTGCCAGCAGCTTGGCCGGGACAGGCCAGAATGAGCAGTTCTTC. The encoded protein is CASSLAGTGQNEQFF.

Sample share makes this clonotype medium-sized. The chain combines TRBV5-4 with TRBJ2-5, with D tentatively TRBD1 (6 bases). Trimming took off 1 base at V and 1 base at J, with 11 bases between the two ends. Looked up from germline, CDR1 is SGHNT and CDR2 is YYREEE (reference sequence). This CDR3 contains 15 residues. CDR3 bases: TGTGCCAGCAGCTTGCGGGGACAAATCCAAGAGACCCAGTACTTC. Its protein is CASSLRGQIQETQYF.

The J gene is TRBJ2-7, the V gene TRBV2; TRBD1 agrees at 8 bases. V dropped 8 bases and J dropped 3; count of bases not matched to a gene: 9. This CDR3 has 14 amino acids. The germline V gene has CDR1 SNHLY and CDR2 FYNNEI. The CDR3 here is CASATTGGSYEQYF. CDR3 nucleotide sequence: TGTGCCAGCGCCACCACAGGGGGAAGCTACGAGCAGTACTTC.

This clonotype was detected ten times or more. The chain couples TRBV7-9 to TRBJ2-5, with 8 bases matching TRBD1. J gave up 5 bases and V 3 bases, and 20 bases lay outside the gene matches. The CDR3 extends over 19 amino acids. CDR1 and CDR2 from the germline V gene are SEHNR and FQNEAQ (reference sequence). As DNA, the CDR3 is TGTGCCAGCAGCTTTTCTCTACGGATCCACGGGACAGGAGATGAGACCCAGTACTTC. It yields the protein CASSFSLRIHGTGDETQYF.